This T cell receptor beta chain was found in a study of T cell responses to AZD1222 COVID-19 vaccine. The CDR3 sequence is 15 residues long. CDR1 and CDR2 from the germline V gene are MRHNA and SNTAGT. J lost 4 bases, V lost 2 bases, and 4 bases had no gene match. The assay was immunoSEQ multiplex PCR, and TCRdb's table has in-frame clones only and misses some. The repertoire holds 100,000 to 150,000 clones, with less than 95% as singletons. Regarding the study as a whole: Donors in the cohort were predominantly white British and more often female, and clonal diversity was possibly underestimated.

On this clone itself: The antigen remains unidentified.

This clonotype originated in an adult in good health. The chain couples TRBV6-4 to TRBJ2-3; 9 bases are shared with TRBD2. Sequencing used peripheral blood, obtained on day 0 of MenACWY control vaccination. CDR3 loop: CASSDGSGGSDTQYF. Here the CDR3 DNA reads TGTGCCAGCAGTGACGGTAGCGGGGGTTCAGATACGCAGTATTTT.